This T cell receptor (beta chain) is from a study of blood T cell repertoires in COVID-19. At the level of the study: Samples taken during acute and convalescent COVID-19 were collected in the United States, Italy and Spain.

The CDR3 is made up of 14 amino acids. Looked up from germline, CDR1 is LNHDA and CDR2 is SQIVND (reference sequence). V dropped 3 bases and J dropped 7; count of bases not matched to a gene: 2. Original processing notes: Reference gene primers were amplified, and this amplification served to estimate nucleated cell counts. Data came from immunoSEQ multiplex PCR; TCRdb stores just in-frame clones and leaves some out. Clone size and V and J calls were adopted from that table, with D and trimming inferred from the DNA. The table lists over 200,000 clones, 80% to 85% of them singletons. Source material: PBMCs or T cells enriched from blood (not recorded which). This TCR was recovered from a woman between 35 and 50 years old who had recovered from COVID-19. V is TRBV19 and J is TRBJ1-6; TRBD1 aligns across 8 bases. The CDR3 sequence: CASSMTGENSPLHF. Written as DNA, the CDR3 is TGTGCCAGTAGTATGACAGGGGAAAATTCACCCCTCCACTTT.